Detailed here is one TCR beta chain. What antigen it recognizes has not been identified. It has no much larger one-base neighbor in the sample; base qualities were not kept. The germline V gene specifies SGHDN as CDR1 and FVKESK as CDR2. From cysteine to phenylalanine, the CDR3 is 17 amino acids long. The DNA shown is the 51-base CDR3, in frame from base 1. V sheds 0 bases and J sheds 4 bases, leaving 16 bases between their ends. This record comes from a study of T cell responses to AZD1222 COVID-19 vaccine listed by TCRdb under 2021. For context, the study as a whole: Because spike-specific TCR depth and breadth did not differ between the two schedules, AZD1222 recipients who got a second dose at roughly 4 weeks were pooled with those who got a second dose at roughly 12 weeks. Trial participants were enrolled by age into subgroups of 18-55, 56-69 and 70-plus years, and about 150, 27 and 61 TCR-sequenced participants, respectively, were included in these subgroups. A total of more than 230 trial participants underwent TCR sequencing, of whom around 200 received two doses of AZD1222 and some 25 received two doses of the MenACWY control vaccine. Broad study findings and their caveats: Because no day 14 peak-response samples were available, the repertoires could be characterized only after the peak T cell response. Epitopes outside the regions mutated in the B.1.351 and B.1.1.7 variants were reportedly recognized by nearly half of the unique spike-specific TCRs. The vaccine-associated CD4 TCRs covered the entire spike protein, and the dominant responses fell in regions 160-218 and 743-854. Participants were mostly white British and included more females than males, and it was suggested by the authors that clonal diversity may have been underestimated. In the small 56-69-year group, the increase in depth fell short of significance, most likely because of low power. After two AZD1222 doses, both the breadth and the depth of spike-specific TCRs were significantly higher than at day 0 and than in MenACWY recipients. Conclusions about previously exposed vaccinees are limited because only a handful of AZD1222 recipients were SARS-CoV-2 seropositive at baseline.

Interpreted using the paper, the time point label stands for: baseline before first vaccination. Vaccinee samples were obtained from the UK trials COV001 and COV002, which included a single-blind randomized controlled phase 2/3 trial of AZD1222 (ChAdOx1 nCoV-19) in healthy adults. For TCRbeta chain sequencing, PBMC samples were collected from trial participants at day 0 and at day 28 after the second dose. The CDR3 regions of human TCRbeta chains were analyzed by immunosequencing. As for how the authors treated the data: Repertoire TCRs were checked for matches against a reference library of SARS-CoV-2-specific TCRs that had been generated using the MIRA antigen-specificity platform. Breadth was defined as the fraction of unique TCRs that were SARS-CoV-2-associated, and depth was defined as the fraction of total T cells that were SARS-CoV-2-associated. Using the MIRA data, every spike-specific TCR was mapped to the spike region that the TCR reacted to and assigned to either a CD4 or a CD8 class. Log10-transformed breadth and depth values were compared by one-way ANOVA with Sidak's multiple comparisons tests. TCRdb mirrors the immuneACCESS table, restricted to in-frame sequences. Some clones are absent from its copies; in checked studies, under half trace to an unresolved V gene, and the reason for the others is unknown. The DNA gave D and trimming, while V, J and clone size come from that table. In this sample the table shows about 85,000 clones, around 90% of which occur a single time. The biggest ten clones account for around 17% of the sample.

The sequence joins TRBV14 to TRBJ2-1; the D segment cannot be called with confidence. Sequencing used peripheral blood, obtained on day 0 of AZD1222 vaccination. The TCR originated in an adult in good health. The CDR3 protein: CASSQDQRTEKYNEQFF. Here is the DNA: TGTGCCAGCAGCCAAGATCAAAGGACGGAGAAGTACAATGAGCAGTTCTTC.